This T cell receptor beta chain stems from a study of regulatory T cells in long-lasting Graves disease. In germline, CDR1 is SGHRS, CDR2 YFSETQ. This CDR3 comprises 14 residues. The V end was cut by 5 bases, the J end by 6 bases, with 18 bases between. This clonotype was detected a few times. Time point here: newly diagnosed GD, antithyroid drugs for less than 3 months. The TCR library was prepared using RNA isolated from PBMCs. Xi'an, China, was home to the endocrinology department that provided patients. Sequencing libraries for TCR beta were prepared with iRepertoire HTBI primers and Arm-PCR of CDR3 regions. TCRdb processed the multiplex PCR reads anew with MiXCR; each CDR3 protein has one entry. This table has hundreds of thousands of distinct CDR3 sequences, around 15% appearing once. The same data also contributed to another study, on T cells in Graves' hyperthyroidism and ophthalmopathy. As that study records: Hyperthyroidism of Graves' type that showed no ophthalmopathy progression within 18 months was stable. Those with hyperthyroidism were 18 to 65 years old, newly diagnosed, and ill for under 2 months.

The chain has TRBV5-1 and TRBJ2-7; maybe TRBD1 (6 bases). The specimen was peripheral blood mononuclear cells (PBMCs), collected at new diagnosis, from a patient treated with antithyroid drugs. The clonotype was recovered from a middle-aged man with Graves disease. The CDR3 DNA reads as TGCGCCAGCAGACCGGGACATGAGGAGATCGAGCAGTACTTC. As protein: CASRPGHEEIEQYF.